The T cell receptor beta chain described here comes from a study of blood T cells in healthy people across ages. A second roughly 7 to 11 cycle PCR used barcoded and J-beta primers. TCRdb re-called the 5' RACE reads through MiXCR, storing one row per CDR3 protein. This sample yields around 970,000 distinct CDR3 sequences, of which roughly 51% are seen a single time; around 21% belongs to the top ten. This CDR3 is built from 14 residues. V dropped 6 bases and J dropped 3 bases, with 12 bases sitting between them. Germline values: CDR1 MNHEY, CDR2 SVGAGI. Sequencing was performed on blood. The TCR was taken from an older woman in good health. The chain employs TRBV6-5 and TRBJ1-5; no clear D. The DNA for the CDR3 is TGTGCCAGCAGCTCCGGACGGTTCAATCAGCCCCAGCATTTT. Translated, it gives CASSSGRFNQPQHF.